This T cell receptor beta chain was profiled in a study of blood T cell repertoires in COVID-19. The CDR3 is 14 amino acids. The germline CDR1 and CDR2 sequences are LGHDT and YNNKEL (reference sequence). Trimming stripped 4 bases from V and 3 bases from J, with 13 bases between. The table came from immunoSEQ multiplex PCR; TCRdb's copy has only in-frame clones and leaves some out. The data hold around 200,000 clones, with about 89% observed a single time. This chain connects TRBV3-1 (or the pseudogene TRBV3-2) to TRBJ2-7; a weak D match, TRBD2 (7 bases). The clonotype comes from a woman between 18 and 29 years old who had recovered from COVID-19. Sequencing was performed on PBMCs or T cells enriched from blood (not recorded which). CDR3 nucleotides: TGTGCCAGCAGCCGGGGGGGCGGGCTCTACGAGCAGTACTTC. This translates into CASSRGGGLYEQYF.